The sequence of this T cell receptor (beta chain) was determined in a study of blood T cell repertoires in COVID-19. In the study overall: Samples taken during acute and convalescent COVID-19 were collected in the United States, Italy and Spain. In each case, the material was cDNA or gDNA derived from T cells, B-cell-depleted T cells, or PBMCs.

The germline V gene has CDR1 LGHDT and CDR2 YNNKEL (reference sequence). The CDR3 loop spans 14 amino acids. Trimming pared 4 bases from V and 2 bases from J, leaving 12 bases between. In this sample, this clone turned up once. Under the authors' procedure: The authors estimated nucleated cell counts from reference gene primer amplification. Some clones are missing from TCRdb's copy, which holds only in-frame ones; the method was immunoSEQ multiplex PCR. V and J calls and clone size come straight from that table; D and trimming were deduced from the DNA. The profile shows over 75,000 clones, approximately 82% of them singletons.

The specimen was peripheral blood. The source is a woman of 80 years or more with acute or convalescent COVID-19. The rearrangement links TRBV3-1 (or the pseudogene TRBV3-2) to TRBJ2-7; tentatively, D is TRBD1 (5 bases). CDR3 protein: CASSRRETTYEQYF. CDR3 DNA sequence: TGTGCCAGCAGCCGCAGGGAAACAACCTACGAGCAGTACTTC.